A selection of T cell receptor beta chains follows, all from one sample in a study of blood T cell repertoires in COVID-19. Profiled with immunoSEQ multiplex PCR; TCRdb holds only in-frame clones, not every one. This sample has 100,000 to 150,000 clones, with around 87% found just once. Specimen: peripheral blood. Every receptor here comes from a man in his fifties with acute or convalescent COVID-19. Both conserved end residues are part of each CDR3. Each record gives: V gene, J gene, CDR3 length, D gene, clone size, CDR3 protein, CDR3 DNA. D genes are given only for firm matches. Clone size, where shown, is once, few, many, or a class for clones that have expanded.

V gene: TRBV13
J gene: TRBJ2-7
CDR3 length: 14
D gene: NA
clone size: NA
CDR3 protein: CASSHASASYEQYF
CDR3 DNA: TGTGCCAGCAGCCACGCTAGCGCCTCCTACGAGCAGTACTTC

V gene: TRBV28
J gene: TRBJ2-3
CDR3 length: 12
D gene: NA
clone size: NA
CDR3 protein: CASSGGTDTQYF
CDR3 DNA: TGTGCCAGCAGTGGAGGGACAGATACGCAGTATTTT

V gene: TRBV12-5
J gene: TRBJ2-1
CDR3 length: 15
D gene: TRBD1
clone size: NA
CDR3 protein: CASGDRGLSYNEQFF
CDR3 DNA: TGTGCTAGTGGCGACAGGGGGTTGTCCTACAATGAGCAGTTCTTC

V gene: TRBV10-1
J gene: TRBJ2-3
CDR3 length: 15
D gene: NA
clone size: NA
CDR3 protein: CASSATAISTDTQYF
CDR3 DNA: TGCGCCAGCAGTGCGACAGCCATAAGCACAGATACGCAGTATTTT

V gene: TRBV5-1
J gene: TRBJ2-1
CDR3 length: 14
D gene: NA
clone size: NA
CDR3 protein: CASSLGSSYNEQFF
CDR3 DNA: TGCGCCAGCAGCTTGGGTAGCTCCTACAATGAGCAGTTCTTC

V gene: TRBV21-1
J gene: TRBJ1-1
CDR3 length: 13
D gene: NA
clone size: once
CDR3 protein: CASSKASVTEAFF
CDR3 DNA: TGTGCCAGCAGCAAAGCGTCCGTCACTGAAGCTTTCTTT

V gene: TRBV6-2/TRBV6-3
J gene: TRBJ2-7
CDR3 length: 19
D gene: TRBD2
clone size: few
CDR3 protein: CASSFAGLAGGFGSYEQYF
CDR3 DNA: TGTGCCAGCAGTTTCGCGGGACTAGCGGGAGGTTTCGGGTCCTACGAGCAGTACTTC

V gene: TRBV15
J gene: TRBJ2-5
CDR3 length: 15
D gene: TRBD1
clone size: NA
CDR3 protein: CATSRGQGGQLAQYF
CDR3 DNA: TGTGCCACCAGCAGGGGACAGGGGGGTCAGTTGGCCCAGTACTTC

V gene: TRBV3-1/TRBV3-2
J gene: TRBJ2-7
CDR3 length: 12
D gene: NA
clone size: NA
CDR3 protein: CASSHWLYEQYF
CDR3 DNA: TGTGCCAGCAGCCACTGGCTCTACGAGCAGTACTTC

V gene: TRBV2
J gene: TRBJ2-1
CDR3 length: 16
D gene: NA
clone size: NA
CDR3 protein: CASSDYSGGWFDEQFF
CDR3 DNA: TGTGCCAGCAGTGATTATAGCGGTGGGTGGTTCGATGAGCAGTTCTTC

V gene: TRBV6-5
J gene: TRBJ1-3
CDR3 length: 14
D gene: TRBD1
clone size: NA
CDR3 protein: CASMYRGPGNTIYF
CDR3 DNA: TGTGCCAGCATGTACAGGGGGCCTGGAAACACCATATATTTT

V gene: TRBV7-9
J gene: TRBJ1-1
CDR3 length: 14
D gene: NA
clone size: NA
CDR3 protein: CASSREGVQSEAFF
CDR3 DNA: TGTGCCAGCAGCCGAGAGGGGGTCCAGAGTGAAGCTTTCTTT

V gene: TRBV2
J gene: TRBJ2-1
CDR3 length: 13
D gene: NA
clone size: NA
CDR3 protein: CASRTPGYNEQFF
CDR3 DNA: TGTGCCAGCAGGACCCCGGGGTACAATGAGCAGTTCTTC

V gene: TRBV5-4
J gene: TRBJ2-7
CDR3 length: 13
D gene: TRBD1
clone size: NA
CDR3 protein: CASSFQGGGEQYF
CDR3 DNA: TGTGCCAGCAGCTTCCAAGGGGGCGGCGAGCAGTACTTC

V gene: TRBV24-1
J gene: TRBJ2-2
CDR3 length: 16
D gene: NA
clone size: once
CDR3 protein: CATSDLTVSDTGELFF
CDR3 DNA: TGTGCCACCAGTGATTTGACAGTATCGGACACCGGGGAGCTGTTTTTT

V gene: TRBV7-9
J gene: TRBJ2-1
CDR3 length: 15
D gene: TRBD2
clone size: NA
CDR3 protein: CASRRTSGTYNEQFF
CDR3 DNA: TGTGCCAGCAGACGGACTAGCGGGACTTACAATGAGCAGTTCTTC

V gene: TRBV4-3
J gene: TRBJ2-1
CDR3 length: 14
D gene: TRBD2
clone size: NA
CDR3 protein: CASSLQGLDNEQFF
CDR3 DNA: TGCGCCAGCAGCCTTCAGGGACTAGACAATGAGCAGTTCTTC

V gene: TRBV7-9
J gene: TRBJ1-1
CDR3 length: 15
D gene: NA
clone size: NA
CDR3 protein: CASSHLTGPNTEAFF
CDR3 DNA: TGTGCCAGCAGTCATTTGACAGGCCCCAACACTGAAGCTTTCTTT

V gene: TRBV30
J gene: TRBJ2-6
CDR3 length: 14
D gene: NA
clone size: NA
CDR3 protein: CAWSVGSGANVLTF
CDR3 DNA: TGTGCCTGGAGTGTCGGTTCTGGGGCCAACGTCCTGACTTTC

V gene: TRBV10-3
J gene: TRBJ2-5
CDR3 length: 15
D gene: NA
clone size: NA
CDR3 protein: CAIRSSTGDQETQYF
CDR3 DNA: TGTGCCATCAGATCATCGACAGGAGACCAAGAGACCCAGTACTTC

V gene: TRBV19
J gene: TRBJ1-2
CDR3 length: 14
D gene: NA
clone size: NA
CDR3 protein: CASRWGGPNYGYTF
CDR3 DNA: TGTGCCAGTAGATGGGGGGGACCTAACTATGGCTACACCTTC

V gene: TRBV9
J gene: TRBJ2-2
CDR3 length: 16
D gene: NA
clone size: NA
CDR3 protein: CASSVAPAGNTGELFF
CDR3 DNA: TGTGCCAGCAGCGTAGCTCCAGCGGGGAACACCGGGGAGCTGTTTTTT

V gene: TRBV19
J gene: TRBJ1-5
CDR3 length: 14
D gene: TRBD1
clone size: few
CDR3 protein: CASSSRGPRYPQHF
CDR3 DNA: TGTGCCAGTAGTTCGAGGGGGCCCCGGTATCCCCAGCATTTT

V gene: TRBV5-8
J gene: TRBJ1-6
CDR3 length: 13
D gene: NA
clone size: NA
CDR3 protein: CASSGSYNSPLHF
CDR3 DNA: TGTGCCAGCAGCGGGAGCTATAATTCACCCCTCCACTTT

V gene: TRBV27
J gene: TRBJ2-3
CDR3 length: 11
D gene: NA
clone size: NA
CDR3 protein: CASSETGRQYF
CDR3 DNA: TGTGCCAGCAGCGAGACCGGGAGGCAGTATTTT

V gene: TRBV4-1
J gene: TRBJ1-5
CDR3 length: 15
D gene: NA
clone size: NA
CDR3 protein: CASSQGRQSNQPQHF
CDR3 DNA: TGCGCCAGCAGCCAAGGCCGACAGTCCAATCAGCCCCAGCATTTT

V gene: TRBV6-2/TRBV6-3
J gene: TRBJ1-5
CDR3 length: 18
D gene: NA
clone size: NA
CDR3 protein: CASSKRPLDPYRNQPQHF
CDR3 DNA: TGTGCCAGCAGTAAGCGCCCGCTGGATCCGTACCGCAATCAGCCCCAGCATTTT

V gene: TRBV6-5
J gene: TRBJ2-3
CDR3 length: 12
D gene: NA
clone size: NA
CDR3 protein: CASRATVMAQYF
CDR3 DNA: TGTGCCAGCAGGGCTACAGTCATGGCGCAGTATTTT

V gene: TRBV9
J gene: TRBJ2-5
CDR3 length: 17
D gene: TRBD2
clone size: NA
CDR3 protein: CASSRLAGGVGQETQYF
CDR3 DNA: TGTGCCAGCAGCAGACTAGCGGGAGGGGTGGGGCAAGAGACCCAGTACTTC

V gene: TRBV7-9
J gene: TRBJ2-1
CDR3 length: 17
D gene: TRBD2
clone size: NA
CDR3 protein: CASSPNPGTSISLEQFF
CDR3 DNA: TGTGCCAGCAGCCCTAACCCCGGGACTAGTATATCGCTTGAGCAGTTCTTC

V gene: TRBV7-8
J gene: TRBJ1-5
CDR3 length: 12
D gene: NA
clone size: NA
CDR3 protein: CASSPHNQPQHF
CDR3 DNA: TGTGCCAGCAGCCCCCACAATCAGCCCCAGCATTTT

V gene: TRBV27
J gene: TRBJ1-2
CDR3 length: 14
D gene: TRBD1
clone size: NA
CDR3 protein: CASSVTGTGYGYTF
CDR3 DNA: TGTGCCAGCAGTGTCACCGGGACAGGCTATGGCTACACCTTC

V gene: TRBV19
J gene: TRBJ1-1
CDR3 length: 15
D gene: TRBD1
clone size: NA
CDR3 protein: CASSAMDRGNTEAFF
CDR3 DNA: TGTGCCAGTAGCGCAATGGACAGGGGAAACACTGAAGCTTTCTTT

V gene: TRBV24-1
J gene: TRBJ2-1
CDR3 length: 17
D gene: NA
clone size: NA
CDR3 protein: CATSARSKGGTYNEQFF
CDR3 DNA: TGTGCCACCAGTGCCAGATCTAAGGGGGGGACCTACAATGAGCAGTTCTTC

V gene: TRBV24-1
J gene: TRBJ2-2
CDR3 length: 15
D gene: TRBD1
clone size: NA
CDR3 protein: CATRGQGADTGELFF
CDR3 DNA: TGTGCCACCAGAGGACAGGGGGCGGACACCGGGGAGCTGTTTTTT

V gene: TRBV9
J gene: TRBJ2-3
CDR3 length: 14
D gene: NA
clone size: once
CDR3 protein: CASSVAGVADTQYF
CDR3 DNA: TGTGCCAGCAGCGTAGCGGGAGTCGCAGATACGCAGTATTTT

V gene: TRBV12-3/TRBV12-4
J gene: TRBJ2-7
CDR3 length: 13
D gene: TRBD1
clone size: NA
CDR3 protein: CASSETGLRSQYF
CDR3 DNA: TGTGCCAGCAGTGAGACAGGGCTACGATCGCAGTACTTC

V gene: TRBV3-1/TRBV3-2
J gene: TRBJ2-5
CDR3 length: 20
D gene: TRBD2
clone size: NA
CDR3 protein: CASSRSGTSGIGRGEETQYF
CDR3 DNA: TGTGCCAGCAGCCGGTCCGGGACTAGCGGGATCGGAAGAGGCGAAGAGACCCAGTACTTC

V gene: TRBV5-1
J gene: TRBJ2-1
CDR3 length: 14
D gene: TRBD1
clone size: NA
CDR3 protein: CASQKGQGANEQFF
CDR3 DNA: TGCGCCAGTCAGAAAGGACAGGGGGCAAATGAGCAGTTCTTC

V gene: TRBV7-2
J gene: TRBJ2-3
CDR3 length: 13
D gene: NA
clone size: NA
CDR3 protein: CASSGGQSSTQYF
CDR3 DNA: TGTGCCAGCAGCGGCGGACAGTCGTCGACGCAGTATTTT